This TCR beta chain was sequenced in a study of early T cells in non-severe SARS-CoV-2 infection. This clonotype turned up a few times. Trimming removed 4 bases from V and 9 bases from J, with 13 bases in between. Germline V gene sequence: CDR1 MRHNA, CDR2 SNTAGT. The CDR3 loop spans 13 amino acids. TCRdb itself ran the 5' RACE reads through MiXCR, one entry per CDR3 protein. This table holds about 110,000 distinct CDR3 sequences, approximately 12% found once. This rearrangement joins TRBV6-4 to TRBJ2-1; either TRBD1 or TRBD2 may supply D (5 bases each). The sequencing used whole blood, collected at baseline. The clonotype was recovered from an adult who was a healthcare worker with PCR-confirmed SARS-CoV-2 infection or an uninfected control (not recorded which). CDR3 sequence reads: CASSAAGTGEQFF. CDR3 bases: TGTGCCAGCAGTGCCGCAGGGACGGGTGAGCAGTTCTTC.